A selection of T cell receptor beta chains follows, all from one sample in a study of human T cells and chemical hapten exposure. One entry per CDR3 protein, called by TCRdb with MiXCR from the RACE reads. The table shows about 400,000 distinct CDR3 sequences, with about 6% occurring only once. The starting material was whole blood, obtained in connection with sensitization to the hapten diphenylcyclopropenone (DPC). These receptors were collected from a woman aged 18-29 years with alopecia areata. Some clones in this sample may be carry-over from other donors' samples. CDR3s include the opening cysteine and the closing phenylalanine or tryptophan. D genes are given only for firm matches. Part of the rows lack a size; the others show once, few, many or a class for expanded clones.

TRBV5-4,-,-,TRBJ2-1,CASSLDGIAPRDEQFF,TGTGCCAGCAGCTTGGACGGCATAGCCCCCCGCGATGAGCAGTTCTTC
TRBV27,-,-,TRBJ2-3,CASSPGEYREQYF,TGTGCCAGCAGTCCAGGAGAGTATCGTGAGCAGTATTTT
TRBV5-1,-,-,TRBJ1-2,CASSLARDTGGGYTF,TGCGCCAGCAGCTTGGCCCGGGACACCGGGGGTGGCTACACCTTC
TRBV29-1,-,many,TRBJ2-7,CSVGQDEQYF,TGCAGCGTTGGACAGGACGAGCAGTACTTC
TRBV6-5,TRBD2,many,TRBJ2-3,CASSSAGGRVDTQYF,TGTGCCAGCAGCTCCGCGGGGGGCCGAGTAGATACGCAGTATTTT
TRBV5-6,TRBD1,-,TRBJ2-3,CASSLASTGLRTDTQYF,TGTGCCAGCAGCTTGGCCTCGACAGGGTTAAGGACAGATACGCAGTATTTT
TRBV3-1,-,few,TRBJ1-2,CASSQAGAGGYTF,TGTGCCAGCAGCCAAGCAGGGGCGGGTGGCTACACCTTC
TRBV3-1,TRBD1,many,TRBJ1-2,CASQDRGIDYGYTF,TGTGCCAGCCAGGACAGGGGAATTGACTATGGCTACACCTTC
TRBV4-3,TRBD1,many,TRBJ1-2,CASSHRTGSYGYTF,TGCGCCAGCAGCCACCGGACAGGGTCCTATGGCTACACCTTC
TRBV6-1,-,few,TRBJ2-7,CASSEGVGQAYEQYF,TGTGCCAGCAGTGAAGGGGTCGGGCAAGCCTACGAGCAGTACTTC
TRBV4-1,TRBD1,few,TRBJ2-1,CASSQGTGGETYNEQFF,TGCGCCAGCAGCCAAGGGACAGGGGGAGAAACCTACAATGAGCAGTTCTTC
TRBV6-6,TRBD1,-,TRBJ1-5,CASSYSWGQPPHQPQHF,TGTGCCAGCAGTTACTCGTGGGGACAGCCACCCCATCAGCCCCAGCATTTT
TRBV20-1,-,-,TRBJ2-3,CSARDPLYSADTQYF,TGCAGTGCTAGAGATCCCCTGTATAGCGCAGATACGCAGTATTTT
TRBV7-2,-,many,TRBJ1-2,CASSLEWVNYGYTF,TGTGCCAGCAGCTTAGAATGGGTTAACTATGGCTACACCTTC
TRBV5-1,-,many,TRBJ1-1,CASSFSRGTEAFF,TGCGCCAGCAGCTTTTCGCGGGGCACTGAAGCTTTCTTT
TRBV6-5,-,-,TRBJ2-5,CASSYSDQETQYF,TGTGCCAGCAGTTACTCGGACCAAGAGACCCAGTACTTC
TRBV7-9,-,many,TRBJ1-1,CASSLGLAGTEAFF,TGTGCCAGCAGCTTAGGATTGGCGGGCACTGAAGCTTTCTTT
TRBV27,-,few,TRBJ2-7,CASSKTGYPYEQYF,TGTGCCAGCAGCAAAACAGGGTACCCCTACGAGCAGTACTTC
TRBV7-6,-,-,TRBJ1-3,CASSRSGGNLDSGNTIYF,TGTGCCAGCAGCCGTTCGGGGGGGAACTTGGACTCTGGAAACACCATATATTTT
TRBV20-1,-,many,TRBJ1-1,CSARGRETEAFF,TGCAGTGCTAGGGGCAGGGAGACTGAAGCTTTCTTT
TRBV20-1,TRBD2,few,TRBJ2-7,CSARTSGGLSYEQYF,TGCAGTGCTCGAACTAGCGGGGGCCTATCCTACGAGCAGTACTTC
TRBV12-3/TRBV12-4,-,-,TRBJ2-7,CASSPTWGEQYF,TGTGCCAGCAGCCCAACATGGGGCGAGCAGTACTTC
TRBV3-1,-,-,TRBJ2-3,CASSQEFDLTDTQYF,TGTGCCAGCAGCCAAGAATTTGATCTCACAGATACGCAGTATTTT
TRBV7-2,-,many,TRBJ1-6,CASSLNRWDSPLHF,TGTGCCAGCAGCCTCAACCGTTGGGATTCACCCCTCCACTTT
TRBV20-1,-,many,TRBJ1-2,CSARDRLGRGYTF,TGCAGTGCTAGAGATCGTTTGGGCAGAGGCTACACCTTC
TRBV6-6,TRBD2,-,TRBJ2-5,CASSTRLAGTQETQYF,TGTGCCAGCAGTACCAGACTAGCGGGGACGCAAGAGACCCAGTACTTC
TRBV5-1,-,-,TRBJ1-4,CASSDPEIGHEKLFF,TGCGCCAGCAGCGACCCAGAGATCGGGCATGAAAAACTGTTTTTT
TRBV6-1,-,few,TRBJ1-5,CASSDRPSNQPQHF,TGTGCCAGCAGTGACAGGCCATCGAATCAGCCCCAGCATTTT
TRBV28,-,few,TRBJ1-3,CASGGPNSGNTIYF,TGTGCCAGCGGAGGACCGAACTCTGGAAACACCATATATTTT
TRBV6-2/TRBV6-3,TRBD1,few,TRBJ2-1,CASSPGQGSNDNEQFF,TGTGCCAGCAGCCCCGGACAGGGAAGCAACGACAATGAGCAGTTCTTC
TRBV7-9,TRBD1,-,TRBJ2-3,CASSVSRTGPSSTDTQYF,TGTGCCAGCAGCGTATCGAGGACAGGGCCCTCTAGCACAGATACGCAGTATTTT
TRBV3-1,-,-,TRBJ2-2,CASSQDLDPGELFF,TGTGCCAGCAGCCAAGATCTGGATCCCGGGGAGCTGTTTTTT
TRBV20-1,TRBD1,few,TRBJ1-6,CSARSIQGGTSPLHF,TGCAGTGCGCGCTCGATTCAGGGGGGTACTTCACCCCTCCACTTT
TRBV18,TRBD2,few,TRBJ2-3,CASSPAGVADTQYF,TGTGCCAGCTCACCGGCGGGGGTGGCAGATACGCAGTATTTT
TRBV5-4,-,many,TRBJ1-1,CASSPTGPGTEAFF,TGTGCCAGCAGCCCCACCGGACCGGGCACTGAAGCTTTCTTT
TRBV20-1,-,few,TRBJ1-2,CSARDKRERGYTF,TGCAGTGCTAGAGATAAGAGGGAAAGGGGCTACACCTTC
TRBV28,-,many,TRBJ1-1,CASAYGTEAFF,TGTGCCAGCGCTTATGGGACTGAAGCTTTCTTT
TRBV20-1,TRBD1,many,TRBJ1-1,CSAPGRQGTNTEAFF,TGCAGTGCCCCCGGGAGACAGGGCACGAACACTGAAGCTTTCTTT
TRBV12-3/TRBV12-4,TRBD2,-,TRBJ2-1,CASSLQRGAYNEQFF,TGTGCCAGCAGTTTACAGCGGGGGGCCTACAATGAGCAGTTCTTC
TRBV5-1,-,few,TRBJ1-4,CASSLWGGEEEKLFF,TGCGCCAGCAGCTTGTGGGGGGGCGAAGAAGAAAAACTGTTTTTT
TRBV29-1,-,-,TRBJ1-2,CSVFTAGDYGYTF,TGCAGCGTTTTTACCGCAGGGGACTATGGCTACACCTTC
TRBV7-2,-,many,TRBJ1-2,CASSLDTIVDYGYTF,TGTGCCAGCAGCTTAGACACCATTGTGGACTATGGCTACACCTTC
TRBV4-3,TRBD1,many,TRBJ1-1,CASSQAGQGSAEAFF,TGCGCCAGCAGCCAAGCCGGACAGGGGAGCGCTGAAGCTTTCTTT
TRBV18,TRBD1,-,TRBJ1-1,CASSLARGLSTEAFF,TGTGCCAGCTCGCTGGCCAGGGGGCTAAGCACTGAAGCTTTCTTT
TRBV27,-,-,TRBJ1-1,CASIPTGHLNTEAFF,TGTGCCAGCATCCCAACGGGACACCTGAACACTGAAGCTTTCTTT
TRBV7-3,-,many,TRBJ2-3,CASSLRGVGTDTQYF,TGTGCCAGCAGCTTAAGGGGGGTTGGGACAGATACGCAGTATTTT
TRBV6-2/TRBV6-3,-,many,TRBJ1-5,CASSYESNQPQHF,TGTGCCAGCAGTTACGAGAGCAATCAGCCCCAGCATTTT
TRBV7-6,-,-,TRBJ2-5,CASSFGGPETQYF,TGTGCCAGCAGCTTCGGGGGGCCCGAGACCCAGTACTTC
TRBV6-2/TRBV6-3,TRBD2,many,TRBJ2-4,CASSYTSGGRIQYF,TGTGCCAGCAGTTATACTAGCGGGGGCCGTATTCAGTACTTC
TRBV28,TRBD2,few,TRBJ2-1,CASSLSGGGPYNEQFF,TGTGCCAGCAGTTTATCGGGGGGTGGGCCTTACAATGAGCAGTTCTTC
TRBV6-2/TRBV6-3,TRBD1,few,TRBJ2-2,CASRTPGTDTGELFF,TGTGCCAGCAGGACCCCCGGGACAGACACCGGGGAGCTGTTTTTT
TRBV19,-,many,TRBJ1-5,CASGPTLMSQHF,TGTGCCAGTGGGCCTACCCTCATGTCCCAGCATTTT